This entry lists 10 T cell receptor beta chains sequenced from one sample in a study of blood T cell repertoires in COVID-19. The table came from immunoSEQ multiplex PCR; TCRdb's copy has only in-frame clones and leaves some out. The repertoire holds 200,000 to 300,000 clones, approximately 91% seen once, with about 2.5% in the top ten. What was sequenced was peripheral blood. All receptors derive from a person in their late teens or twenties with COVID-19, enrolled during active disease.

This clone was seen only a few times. CDR3 amino acids: CASAMTGPSGYTF. CDR3 DNA sequence: TGTGCCAGCGCGATGACAGGGCCTAGTGGCTACACCTTC. This rearrangement joins TRBV11-2 to TRBJ1-2, with 7 bases identical to TRBD1. V gave up 8 bases and J gave up 7 bases; unmatched junction bases: 10. CDR1 and CDR2 (germline): SGHAT, FQNNGV. This CDR3 is built from 13 residues.

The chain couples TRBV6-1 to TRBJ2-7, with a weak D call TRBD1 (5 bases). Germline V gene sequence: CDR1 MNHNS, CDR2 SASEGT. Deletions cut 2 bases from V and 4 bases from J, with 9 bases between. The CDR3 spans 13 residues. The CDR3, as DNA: TGTGCCAGCAGTGAATCAGGGTCTTACGAGCAGTACTTC. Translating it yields CASSESGSYEQYF.

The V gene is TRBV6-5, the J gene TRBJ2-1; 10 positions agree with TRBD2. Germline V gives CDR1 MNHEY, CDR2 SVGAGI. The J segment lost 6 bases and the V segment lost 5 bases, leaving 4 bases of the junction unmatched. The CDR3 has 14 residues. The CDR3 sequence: CASSPWTSGNEQFF. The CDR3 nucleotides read TGTGCCAGCAGTCCCTGGACTAGCGGCAATGAGCAGTTCTTC.

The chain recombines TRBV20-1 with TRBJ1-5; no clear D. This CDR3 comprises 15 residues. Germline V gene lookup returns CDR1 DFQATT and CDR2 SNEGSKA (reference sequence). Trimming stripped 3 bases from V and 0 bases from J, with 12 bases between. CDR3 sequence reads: CSASFRGVSNQPQHF. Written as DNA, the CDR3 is TGCAGTGCTAGTTTCCGGGGAGTTAGCAATCAGCCCCAGCATTTT.

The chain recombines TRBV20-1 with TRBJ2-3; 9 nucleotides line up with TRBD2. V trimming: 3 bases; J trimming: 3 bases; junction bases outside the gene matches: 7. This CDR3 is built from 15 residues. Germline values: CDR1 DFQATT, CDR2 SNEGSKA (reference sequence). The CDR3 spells CSASSREGRTDTQYF. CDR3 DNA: TGCAGTGCTAGTTCGCGGGAGGGGCGTACAGATACGCAGTATTTT.

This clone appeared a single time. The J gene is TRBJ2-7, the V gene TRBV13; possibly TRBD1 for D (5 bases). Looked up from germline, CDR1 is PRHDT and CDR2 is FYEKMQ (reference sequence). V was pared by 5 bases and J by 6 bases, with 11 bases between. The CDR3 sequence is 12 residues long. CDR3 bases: TGTGCCAGCAGCCCAGGGAAGGGCGAGCAGTACTTC. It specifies CASSPGKGEQYF.

The CDR3: CASSLGPRDEQYF. Here the CDR3 DNA reads TGTGCCAGCAGCTTAGGTCCCCGGGACGAGCAGTACTTC. The rearrangement joins TRBV7-8 to TRBJ2-7; D is unclear. V was trimmed by 1 base and J by 5 bases, leaving 9 bases between them. CDR1 is SGHVS, CDR2 FQNEAQ, per germline. The CDR3 length is 13 residues. The whole variable domain, filled in from reference TRBV7-8 and TRBJ2-7, reads GAGVSQSPRYKVAKRGQDVALRCDPISGHVSLFWYQQALGQGPEFLTYFQNEAQLDKSGLPSDRFFAERPEGSVSTLKIQRTQQEDSAVYLCASSLGPRDEQYFGPGTRLTVT.

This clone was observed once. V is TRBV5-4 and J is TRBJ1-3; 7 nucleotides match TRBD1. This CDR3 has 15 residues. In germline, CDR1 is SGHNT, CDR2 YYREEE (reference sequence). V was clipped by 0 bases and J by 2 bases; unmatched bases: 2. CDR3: CASSLGQGAGNTIYF. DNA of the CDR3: TGTGCCAGCAGCTTGGGACAGGGTGCTGGAAACACCATATATTTT. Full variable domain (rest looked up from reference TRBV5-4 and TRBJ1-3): ETGVTQSPTHLIKTRGQQVTLRCSSQSGHNTVSWYQQALGQGPQFIFQYYREEENGRGNFPPRFSGLQFPNYSSELNVNALELDDSALYLCASSLGQGAGNTIYFGEGSWLTVV.

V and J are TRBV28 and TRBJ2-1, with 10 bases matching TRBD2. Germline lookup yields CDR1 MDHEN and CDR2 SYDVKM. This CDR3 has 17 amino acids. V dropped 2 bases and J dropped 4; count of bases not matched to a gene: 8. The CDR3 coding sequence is TGTGCCAGCAGTTTAGGGAAGAGCGGGAGGGGTTACAATGAGCAGTTCTTC. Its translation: CASSLGKSGRGYNEQFF.

CDR3 DNA: TGTGCCAGCAGCACCCCGAGGGACAGGGGGCCGCACACCGGGGAGCTGTTTTTT. The encoded protein is CASSTPRDRGPHTGELFF. The rearrangement joins TRBV9 to TRBJ2-2; 12 bases match TRBD1. This CDR3 region has 18 residues. The junction had 10 bases not matched to a gene; V was cut back by 4 bases and J by 3 bases. Per the germline V gene, CDR1 is SGDLS and CDR2 is YYNGEE.